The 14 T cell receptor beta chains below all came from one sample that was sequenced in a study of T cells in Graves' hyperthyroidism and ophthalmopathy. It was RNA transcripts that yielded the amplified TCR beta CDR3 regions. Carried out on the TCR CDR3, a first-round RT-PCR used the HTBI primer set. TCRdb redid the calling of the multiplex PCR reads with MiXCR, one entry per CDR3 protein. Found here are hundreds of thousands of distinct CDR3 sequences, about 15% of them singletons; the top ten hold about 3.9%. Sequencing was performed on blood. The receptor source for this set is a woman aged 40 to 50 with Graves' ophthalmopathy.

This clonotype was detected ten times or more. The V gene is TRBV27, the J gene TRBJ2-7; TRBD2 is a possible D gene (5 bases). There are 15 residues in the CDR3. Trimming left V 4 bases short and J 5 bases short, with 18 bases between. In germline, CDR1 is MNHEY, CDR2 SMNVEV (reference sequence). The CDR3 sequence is CASSSRRIPLNEQYF. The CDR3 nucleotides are TGTGCCAGCAGTTCCCGGAGGATACCTTTGAACGAGCAGTACTTC.

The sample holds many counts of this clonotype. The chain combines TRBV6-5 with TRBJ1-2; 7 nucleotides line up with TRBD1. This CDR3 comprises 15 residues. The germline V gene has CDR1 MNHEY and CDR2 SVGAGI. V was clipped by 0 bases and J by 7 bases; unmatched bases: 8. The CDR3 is CASSYSGQKSSGYTF. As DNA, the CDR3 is TGTGCCAGCAGTTACTCGGGACAGAAATCATCTGGCTACACCTTC.

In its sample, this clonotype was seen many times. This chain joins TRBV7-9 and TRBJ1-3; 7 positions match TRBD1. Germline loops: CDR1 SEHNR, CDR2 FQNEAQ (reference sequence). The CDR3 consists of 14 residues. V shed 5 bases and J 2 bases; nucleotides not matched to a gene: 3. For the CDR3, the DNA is TGTGCCAGCAGCATTGGGACAGCTGGAAACACCATATATTTT. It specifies CASSIGTAGNTIYF.

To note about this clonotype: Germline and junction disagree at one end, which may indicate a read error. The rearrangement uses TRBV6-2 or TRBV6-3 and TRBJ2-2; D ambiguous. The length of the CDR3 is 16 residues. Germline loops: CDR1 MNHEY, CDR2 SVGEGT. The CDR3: CAGSYFKERESGELFF. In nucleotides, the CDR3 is TGTGCCGGCAGTTACTTTAAAGAGCGAGAGTCCGGGGAGCTGTTTTTT.

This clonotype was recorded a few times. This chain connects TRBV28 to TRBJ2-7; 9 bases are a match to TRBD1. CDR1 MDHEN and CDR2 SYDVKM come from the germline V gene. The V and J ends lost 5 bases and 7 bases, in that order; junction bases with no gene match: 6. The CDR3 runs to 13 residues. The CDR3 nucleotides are TGTGCCAGCAGTCCCGTGACAGGGGGTGAGCAGTACTTC. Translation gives CASSPVTGGEQYF.

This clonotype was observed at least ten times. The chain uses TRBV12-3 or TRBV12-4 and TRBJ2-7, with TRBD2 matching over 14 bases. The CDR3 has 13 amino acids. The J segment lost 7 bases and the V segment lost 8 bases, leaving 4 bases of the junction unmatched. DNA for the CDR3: TGTGCCAGCGGACTAGCGGGAGGTGGAGAGCAGTACTTC. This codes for CASGLAGGGEQYF.

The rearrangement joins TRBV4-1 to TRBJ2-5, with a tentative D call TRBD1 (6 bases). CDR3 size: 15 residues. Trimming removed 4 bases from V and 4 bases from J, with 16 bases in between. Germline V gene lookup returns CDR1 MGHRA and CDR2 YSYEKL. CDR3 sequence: CASSPYRVKIETQYF. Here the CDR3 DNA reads TGCGCCAGCAGCCCCTACAGGGTTAAGATAGAGACCCAGTACTTC.

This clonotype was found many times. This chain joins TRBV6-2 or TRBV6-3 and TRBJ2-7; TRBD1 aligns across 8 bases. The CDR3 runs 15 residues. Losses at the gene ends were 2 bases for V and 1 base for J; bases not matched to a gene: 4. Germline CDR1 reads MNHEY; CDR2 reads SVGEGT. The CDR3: CASSYPTGESYEQYF. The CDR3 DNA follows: TGTGCCAGCAGTTACCCGACAGGGGAATCCTACGAGCAGTACTTC.

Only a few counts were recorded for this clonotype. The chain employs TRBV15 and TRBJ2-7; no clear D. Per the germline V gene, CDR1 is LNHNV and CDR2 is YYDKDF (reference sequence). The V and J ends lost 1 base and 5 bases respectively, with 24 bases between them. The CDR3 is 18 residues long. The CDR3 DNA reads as TGTGCCACCAGCAGAGGATTCGCCGGATCGACCCCTAAGGACGAGCAGTACTTC. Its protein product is CATSRGFAGSTPKDEQYF.

CDR3 amino acids: CSTRRQDIGNTEAFF. In DNA form, the CDR3 reads TGCAGCACCAGAAGGCAGGACATAGGGAACACTGAAGCTTTCTTT. J is TRBJ1-1 and V is TRBV29-1; weak D call: TRBD1 (5 bases). The V gene lost 8 bases and the J gene lost 1 base, with 20 bases spanning the gap. CDR1 SQVTM and CDR2 ANQGSEA come from the germline V gene. The CDR3 length is 15 residues.

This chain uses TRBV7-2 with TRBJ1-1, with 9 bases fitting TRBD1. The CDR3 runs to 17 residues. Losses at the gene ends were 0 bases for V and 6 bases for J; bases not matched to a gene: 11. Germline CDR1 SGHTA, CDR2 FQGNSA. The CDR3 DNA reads TGTGCCAGCAGCTTAGCAGGGACAGGGCTTGTAAGTGCTGAAGCTTTCTTT. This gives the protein CASSLAGTGLVSAEAFF.

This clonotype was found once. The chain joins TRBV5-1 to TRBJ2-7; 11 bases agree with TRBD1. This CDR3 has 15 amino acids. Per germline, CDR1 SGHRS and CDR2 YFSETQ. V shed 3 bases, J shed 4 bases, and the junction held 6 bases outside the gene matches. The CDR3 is CASSSGTGGRYEQYF. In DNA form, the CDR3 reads TGCGCCAGCAGCTCGGGGACAGGGGGGAGATACGAGCAGTACTTC.

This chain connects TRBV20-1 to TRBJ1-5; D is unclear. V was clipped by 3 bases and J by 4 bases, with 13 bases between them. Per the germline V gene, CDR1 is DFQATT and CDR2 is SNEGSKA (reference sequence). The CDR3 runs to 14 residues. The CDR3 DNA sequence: TGCAGTGCTAGTTACGGGGAAGCAAATCAGCCCCAGCATTTT. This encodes CSASYGEANQPQHF.

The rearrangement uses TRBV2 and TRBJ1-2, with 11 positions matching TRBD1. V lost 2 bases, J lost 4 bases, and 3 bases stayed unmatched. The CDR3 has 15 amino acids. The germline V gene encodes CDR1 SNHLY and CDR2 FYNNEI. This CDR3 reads CASSERTGGAYGYTF. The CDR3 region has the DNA TGTGCCAGCAGTGAAAGGACAGGGGGCGCCTATGGCTACACCTTC.